This TCR beta chain is from a study of regulatory T cells in long-lasting Graves disease. Study results and limitations: Patients with persistent disease showed a bias toward TRBV28, TRBJ1-2 and TRBJ2-5.

The table lists this clonotype with a few counts. Its matching antigen is unknown. This CDR3 region has 14 residues. V dropped 2 bases and J dropped 4 bases, with 10 bases sitting between them. Looked up from germline, CDR1 is SEHNR and CDR2 is FQNEAQ (reference sequence). Arm-PCR of CDR3 regions and iRepertoire HTBI primers were the basis on which TCR beta libraries were built. TCRdb passed the multiplex PCR reads through MiXCR, listing each CDR3 protein once. This sample has almost 350,000 distinct CDR3 sequences; 15% to 20% occur once, and the top ten carry approximately 31%. Time point: persistent/refractory GD, antithyroid drugs over 5 years with positive TRAb. Scientists built the TCR library using RNA that was extracted from PBMCs.

The sequencing used peripheral blood mononuclear cells (PBMCs), collected when the disease was refractory, from a patient treated with antithyroid drugs. V gene TRBV7-9 combines with J gene TRBJ2-3; D is ambiguous. The sequence came from a female donor with Graves disease. The CDR3 DNA follows: TGTGCCAGCAGCTTACAGTACGGTGCAGATACGCAGTATTTT. Residues: CASSLQYGADTQYF.